One sample yielded the 2 T cell receptor beta chains listed below, sequenced in a study of pediatric ulcerative colitis. One to two pinch biopsies were taken from the rectum during colonoscopy. Only in-frame clones appear in the TCRdb table, and some are missing; sequencing was by immunoSEQ multiplex PCR. There are around 18,000 clones in the sample; roughly 74% occur only once, and under 7.5% lies in the top ten. Sequenced: gut tissue. These receptors were obtained from a boy between 10 and 17 years old with moderate ulcerative colitis.

In DNA, the CDR3 is TGTGCCAGCAGTGACTCCCTTTCCAGTACGCAGTATTTT. It codes for CASSDSLSSTQYF. V gene TRBV6-4 combines with J gene TRBJ2-3, with no clear D. The CDR3 sequence is 13 residues long. Germline V lookup: CDR1 MRHNA, CDR2 SNTAGT. Trimming stripped 0 bases from V and 8 bases from J, with 9 bases between.

The rearrangement joins TRBV7-9 to TRBJ2-5; D is ambiguous. Germline V lookup: CDR1 SEHNR, CDR2 FQNEAQ (reference sequence). The CDR3 loop spans 14 amino acids. The V end was cut by 1 base, the J end by 3 bases, with 9 bases between. CDR3 residues: CASSLGPEEETQYF. The DNA of the CDR3 is TGTGCCAGCAGCTTAGGGCCAGAAGAAGAGACCCAGTACTTC.